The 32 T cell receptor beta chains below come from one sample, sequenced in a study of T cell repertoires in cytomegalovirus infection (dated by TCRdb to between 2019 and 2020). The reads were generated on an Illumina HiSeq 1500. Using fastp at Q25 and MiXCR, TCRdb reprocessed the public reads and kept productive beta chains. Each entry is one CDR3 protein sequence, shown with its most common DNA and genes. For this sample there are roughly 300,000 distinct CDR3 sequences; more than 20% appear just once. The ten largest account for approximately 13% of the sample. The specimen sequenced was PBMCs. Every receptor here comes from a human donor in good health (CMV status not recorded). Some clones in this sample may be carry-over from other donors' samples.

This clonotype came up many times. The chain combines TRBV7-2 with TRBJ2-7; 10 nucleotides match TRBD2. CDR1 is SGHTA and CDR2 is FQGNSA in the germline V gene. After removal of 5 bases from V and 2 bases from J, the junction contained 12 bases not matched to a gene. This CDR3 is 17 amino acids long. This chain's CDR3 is CASSPWVLAGVPYEQYF. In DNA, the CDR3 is TGTGCCAGCAGCCCGTGGGTCCTAGCGGGAGTTCCCTACGAGCAGTACTTC.

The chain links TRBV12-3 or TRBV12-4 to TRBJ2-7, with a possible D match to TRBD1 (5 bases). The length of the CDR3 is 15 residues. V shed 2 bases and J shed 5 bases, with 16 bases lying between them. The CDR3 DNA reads TGTGCCAGCAGTTTAAGACAGACCCCGTCTAACGAGCAGTACTTC. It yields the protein CASSLRQTPSNEQYF.

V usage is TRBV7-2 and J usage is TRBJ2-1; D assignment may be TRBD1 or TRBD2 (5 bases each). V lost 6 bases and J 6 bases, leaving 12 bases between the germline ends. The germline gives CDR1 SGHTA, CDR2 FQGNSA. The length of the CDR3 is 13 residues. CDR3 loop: CASRFGTGNEQFF. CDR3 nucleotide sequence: TGTGCCAGCAGGTTTGGGACGGGCAATGAGCAGTTCTTC. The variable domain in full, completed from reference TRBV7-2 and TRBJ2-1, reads GAGVSQSPSNKVTEKGKDVELRCDPISGHTALYWYRQSLGQGLEFLIYFQGNSAPDKSGLPSDRFSAERTGGSVSTLTIQRTQQEDSAVYLCASRFGTGNEQFFGPGTRLTVL.

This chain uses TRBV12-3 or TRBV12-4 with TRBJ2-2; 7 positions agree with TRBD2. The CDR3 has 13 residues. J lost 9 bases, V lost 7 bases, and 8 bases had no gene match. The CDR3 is CASTPGGGRELFF. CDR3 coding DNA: TGTGCCAGCACCCCGGGGGGTGGCCGGGAGCTGTTTTTT.

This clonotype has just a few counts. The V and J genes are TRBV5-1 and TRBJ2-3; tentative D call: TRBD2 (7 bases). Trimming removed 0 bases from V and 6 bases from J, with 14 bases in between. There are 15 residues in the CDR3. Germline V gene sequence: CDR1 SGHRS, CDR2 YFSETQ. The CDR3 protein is CASSLGAGAKDTQYF. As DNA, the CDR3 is TGCGCCAGCAGCTTGGGGGCGGGGGCTAAGGATACGCAGTATTTT.

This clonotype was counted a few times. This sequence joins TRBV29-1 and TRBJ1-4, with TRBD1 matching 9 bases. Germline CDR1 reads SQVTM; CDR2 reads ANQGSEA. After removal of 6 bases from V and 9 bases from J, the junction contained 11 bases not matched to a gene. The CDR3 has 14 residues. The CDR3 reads CSVVTGTGYQKLFF. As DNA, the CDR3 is TGCAGCGTCGTGACCGGGACAGGGTATCAAAAACTGTTTTTT.

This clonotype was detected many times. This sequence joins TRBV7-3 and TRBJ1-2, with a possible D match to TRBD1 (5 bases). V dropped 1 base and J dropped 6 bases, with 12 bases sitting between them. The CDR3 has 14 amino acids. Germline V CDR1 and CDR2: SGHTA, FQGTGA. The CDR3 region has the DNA TGTGCCAGCAGCTTAAGCTGGGGGTCGCATGGCTACACCTTC. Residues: CASSLSWGSHGYTF.

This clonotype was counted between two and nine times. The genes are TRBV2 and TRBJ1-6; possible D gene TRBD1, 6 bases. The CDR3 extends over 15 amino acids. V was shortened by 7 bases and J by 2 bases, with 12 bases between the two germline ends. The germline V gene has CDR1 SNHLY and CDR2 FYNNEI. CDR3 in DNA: TGTGCCAGCAACGCAGGACAGACCTATAATTCACCCCTCCACTTT. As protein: CASNAGQTYNSPLHF.

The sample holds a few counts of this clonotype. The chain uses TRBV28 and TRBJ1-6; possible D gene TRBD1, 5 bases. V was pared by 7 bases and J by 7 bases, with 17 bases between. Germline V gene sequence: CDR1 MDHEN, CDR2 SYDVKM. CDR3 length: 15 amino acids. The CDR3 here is CASKPSGGRNSPLHF. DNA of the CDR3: TGTGCCAGCAAGCCCTCGGGGGGAAGGAATTCACCCCTCCACTTT.

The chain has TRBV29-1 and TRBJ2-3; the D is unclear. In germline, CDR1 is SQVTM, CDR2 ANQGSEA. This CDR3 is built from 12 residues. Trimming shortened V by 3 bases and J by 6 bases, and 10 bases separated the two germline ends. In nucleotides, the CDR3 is TGCAGCGTTGACAGGATGGGGGATACGCAGTATTTT. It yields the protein CSVDRMGDTQYF.

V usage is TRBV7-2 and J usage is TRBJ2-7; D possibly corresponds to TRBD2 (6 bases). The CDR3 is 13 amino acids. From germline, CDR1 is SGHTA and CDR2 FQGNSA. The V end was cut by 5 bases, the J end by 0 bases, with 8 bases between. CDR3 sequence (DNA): TGTGCCAGCAGCCGGGGGTTCTCCTACGAGCAGTACTTC. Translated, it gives CASSRGFSYEQYF.

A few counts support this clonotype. The CDR3 loop reads CASSQVNSIHGYTF. The CDR3 DNA reads as TGCGCCAGCAGCCAAGTAAACAGTATCCATGGCTACACCTTC. J is TRBJ1-2 and V is TRBV4-1; D is undetermined. Per the germline V gene, CDR1 is MGHRA and CDR2 is YSYEKL. Deletions cut 1 base from V and 6 bases from J, with 12 bases between. The CDR3 extends over 14 amino acids.

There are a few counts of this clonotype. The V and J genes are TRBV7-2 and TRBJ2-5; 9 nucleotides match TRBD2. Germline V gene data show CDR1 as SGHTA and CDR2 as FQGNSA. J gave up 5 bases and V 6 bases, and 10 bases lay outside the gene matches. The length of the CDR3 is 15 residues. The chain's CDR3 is CASRASGALRETQYF. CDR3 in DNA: TGTGCCAGCAGGGCTAGCGGGGCCCTCCGGGAGACCCAGTACTTC. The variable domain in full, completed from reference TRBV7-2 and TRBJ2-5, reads GAGVSQSPSNKVTEKGKDVELRCDPISGHTALYWYRQSLGQGLEFLIYFQGNSAPDKSGLPSDRFSAERTGGSVSTLTIQRTQQEDSAVYLCASRASGALRETQYFGPGTRLLVL.

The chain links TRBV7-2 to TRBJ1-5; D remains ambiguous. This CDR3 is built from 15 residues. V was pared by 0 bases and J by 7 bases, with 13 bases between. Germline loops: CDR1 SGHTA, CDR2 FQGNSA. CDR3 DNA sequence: TGTGCCAGCAGCTTAGCGCTTGGGGTAGGGCAGCCCCAGCATTTT. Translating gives CASSLALGVGQPQHF.

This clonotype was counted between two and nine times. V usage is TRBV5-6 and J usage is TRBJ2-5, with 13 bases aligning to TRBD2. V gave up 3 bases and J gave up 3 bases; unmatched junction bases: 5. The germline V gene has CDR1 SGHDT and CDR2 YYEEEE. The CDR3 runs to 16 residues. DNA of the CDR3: TGTGCCAGCAGCTGGTCACTAGCGGGAGGGGAAGAGACCCAGTACTTC. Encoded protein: CASSWSLAGGEETQYF.

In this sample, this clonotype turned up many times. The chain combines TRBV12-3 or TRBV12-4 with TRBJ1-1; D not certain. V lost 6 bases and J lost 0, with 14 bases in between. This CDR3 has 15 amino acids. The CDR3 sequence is CASSPPAGLNTEAFF. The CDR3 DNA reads TGTGCCAGCAGCCCTCCGGCAGGTTTGAACACTGAAGCTTTCTTT.

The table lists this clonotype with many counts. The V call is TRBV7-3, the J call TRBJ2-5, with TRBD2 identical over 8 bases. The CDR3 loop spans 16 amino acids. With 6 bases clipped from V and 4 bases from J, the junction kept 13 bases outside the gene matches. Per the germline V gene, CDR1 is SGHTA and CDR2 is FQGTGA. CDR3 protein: CASSSRQRGLGETQYF. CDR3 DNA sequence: TGTGCCAGCAGTTCGCGGCAGCGGGGGCTAGGAGAGACCCAGTACTTC. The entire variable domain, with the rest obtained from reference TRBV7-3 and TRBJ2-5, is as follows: GAGVSQTPSNKVTEKGKYVELRCDPISGHTALYWYRQSLGQGPEFLIYFQGTGAADDSGLPNDRFFAVRPEGSVSTLKIQRTERGDSAVYLCASSSRQRGLGETQYFGPGTRLLVL.

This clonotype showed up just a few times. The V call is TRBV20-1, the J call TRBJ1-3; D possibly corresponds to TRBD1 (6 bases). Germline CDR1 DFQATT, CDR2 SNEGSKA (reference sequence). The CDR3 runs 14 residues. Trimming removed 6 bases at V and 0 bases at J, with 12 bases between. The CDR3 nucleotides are TGCAGTGCCCGGGACATTTCCTCTGGAAACACCATATATTTT. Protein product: CSARDISSGNTIYF.

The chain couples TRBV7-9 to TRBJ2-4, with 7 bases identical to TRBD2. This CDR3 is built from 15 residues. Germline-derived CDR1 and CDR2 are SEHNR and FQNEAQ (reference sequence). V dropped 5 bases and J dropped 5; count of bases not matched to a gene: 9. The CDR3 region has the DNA TGTGCCAGCAGCCCACGGCGGGGGTTAGAAAACATTCAGTACTTC. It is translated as CASSPRRGLENIQYF.

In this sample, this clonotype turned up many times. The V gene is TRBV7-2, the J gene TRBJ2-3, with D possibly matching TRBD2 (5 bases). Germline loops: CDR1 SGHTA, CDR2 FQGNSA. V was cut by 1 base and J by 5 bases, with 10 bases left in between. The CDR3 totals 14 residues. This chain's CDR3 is CASSLVHAGDTQYF. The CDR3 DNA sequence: TGTGCCAGCAGCTTAGTTCACGCGGGAGATACGCAGTATTTT.

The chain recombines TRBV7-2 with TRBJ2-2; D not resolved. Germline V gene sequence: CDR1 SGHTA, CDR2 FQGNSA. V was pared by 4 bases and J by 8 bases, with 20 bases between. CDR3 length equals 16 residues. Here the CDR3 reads CASSYGAGPTPGELFF. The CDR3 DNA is TGTGCCAGCAGCTATGGAGCCGGGCCAACCCCGGGGGAGCTGTTTTTT.

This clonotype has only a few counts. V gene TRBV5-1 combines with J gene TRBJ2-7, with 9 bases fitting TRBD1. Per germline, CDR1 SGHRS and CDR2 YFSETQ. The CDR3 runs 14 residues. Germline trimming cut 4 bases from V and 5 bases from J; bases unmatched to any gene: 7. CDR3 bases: TGCGCCAGCAGCCAGGGGACAGGGATTGACGAGCAGTACTTC. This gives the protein CASSQGTGIDEQYF.

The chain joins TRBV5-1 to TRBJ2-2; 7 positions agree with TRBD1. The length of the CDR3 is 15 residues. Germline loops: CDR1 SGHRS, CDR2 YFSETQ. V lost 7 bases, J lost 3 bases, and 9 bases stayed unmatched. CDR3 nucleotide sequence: TGCGCCAGCTCCGATGGACAGGTCTACACCGGGGAGCTGTTTTTT. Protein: CASSDGQVYTGELFF.

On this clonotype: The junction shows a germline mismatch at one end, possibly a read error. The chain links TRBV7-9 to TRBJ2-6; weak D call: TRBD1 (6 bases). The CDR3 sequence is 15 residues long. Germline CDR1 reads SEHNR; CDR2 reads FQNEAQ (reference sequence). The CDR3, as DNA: TGTCCCAGCAGCTTAGGGGGTTCTGGGGCCAACGTCCTGACTTTC. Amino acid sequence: CPSSLGGSGANVLTF. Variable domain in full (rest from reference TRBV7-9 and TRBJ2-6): DTGVSQNPRHKITKRGQNVTFRCDPISEHNRLYWYRQTLGQGPEFLTYFQNEAQLEKSRLLSDRFSAERPKGSFSTLEIQRTEQGDSAMYLCPSSLGGSGANVLTFGAGSRLTVL.

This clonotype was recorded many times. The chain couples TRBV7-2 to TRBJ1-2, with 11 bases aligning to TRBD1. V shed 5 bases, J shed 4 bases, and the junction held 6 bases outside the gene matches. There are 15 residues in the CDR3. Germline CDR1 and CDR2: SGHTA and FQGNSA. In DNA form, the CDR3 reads TGTGCCAGCAGCCGCGGACAGGGGGCAAGCTATGGCTACACCTTC. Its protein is CASSRGQGASYGYTF.

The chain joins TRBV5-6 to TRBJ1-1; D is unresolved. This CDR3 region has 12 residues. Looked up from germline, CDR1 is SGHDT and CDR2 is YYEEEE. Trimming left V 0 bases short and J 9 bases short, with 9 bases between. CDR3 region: CASSLVGRQAFF. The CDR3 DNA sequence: TGTGCCAGCAGCTTGGTGGGCAGGCAAGCTTTCTTT.

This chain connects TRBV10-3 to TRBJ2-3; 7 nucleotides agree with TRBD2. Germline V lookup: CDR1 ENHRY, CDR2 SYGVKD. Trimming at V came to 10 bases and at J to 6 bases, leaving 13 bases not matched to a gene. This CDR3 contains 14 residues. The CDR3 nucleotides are TGTGCCAGTCACCCCTTCGGGGGGACGGATACGCAGTATTTT. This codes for CASHPFGGTDTQYF.

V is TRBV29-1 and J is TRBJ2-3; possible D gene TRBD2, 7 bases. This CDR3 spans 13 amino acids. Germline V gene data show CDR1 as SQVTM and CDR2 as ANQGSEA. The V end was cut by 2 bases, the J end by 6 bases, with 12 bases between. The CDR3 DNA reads TGCAGCGTTGAACGGGGGGCCAGGGATACGCAGTATTTT. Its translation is CSVERGARDTQYF.

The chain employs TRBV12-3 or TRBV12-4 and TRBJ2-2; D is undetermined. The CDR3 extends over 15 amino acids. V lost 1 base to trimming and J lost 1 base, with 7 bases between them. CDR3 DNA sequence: TGTGCCAGCAGTTTAGTGATAGGGAACACCGGGGAGCTGTTTTTT. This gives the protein CASSLVIGNTGELFF.

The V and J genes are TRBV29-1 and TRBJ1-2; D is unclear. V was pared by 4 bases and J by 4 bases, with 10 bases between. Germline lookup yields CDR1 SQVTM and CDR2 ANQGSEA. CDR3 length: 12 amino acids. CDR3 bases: TGCAGCGTTGGTGGAGGGCCCTATGGCTACACCTTC. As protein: CSVGGGPYGYTF.

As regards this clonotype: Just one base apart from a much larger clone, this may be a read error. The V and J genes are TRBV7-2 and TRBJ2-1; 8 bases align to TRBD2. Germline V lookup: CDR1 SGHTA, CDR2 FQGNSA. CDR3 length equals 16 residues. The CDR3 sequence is CARSLGGTSPYNEQFF. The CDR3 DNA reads TGTGCCAGGAGCTTAGGGGGGACTAGTCCCTACAATGAGCAGTTCTTC.

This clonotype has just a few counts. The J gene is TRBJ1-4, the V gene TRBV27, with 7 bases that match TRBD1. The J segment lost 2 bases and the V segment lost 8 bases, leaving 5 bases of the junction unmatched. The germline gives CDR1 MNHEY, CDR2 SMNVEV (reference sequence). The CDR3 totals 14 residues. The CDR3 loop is CASGPTGTNEKLFF. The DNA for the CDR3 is TGTGCCAGCGGGCCGACAGGGACTAATGAAAAACTGTTTTTT.